These 22 T cell receptor beta chains originate from one sample sequenced in a study of shared clonotypes between healthy human individuals (dated by TCRdb to the early 2020s). The library was generated by the immunoSEQ multiplex PCR assay. TCRdb obtained this table from immuneACCESS and retained in-frame rearrangements with V and J assigned. These tables miss some clones; where compared with another copy, unresolved V genes account for less than half of the shortfall, and the remainder is unexplained. Across this sample there are about a million clones, with roughly 70% seen only once. Together, the top ten hold about 1.5% of the sample. Sequenced: memory CD4+ T cells sorted from blood. The cell subset or site tag for this specimen amounts to: CD45RA-negative fraction. These receptors all stem from a man between 18 and 35 years old in good health.

The rearrangement links TRBV7-9 to TRBJ2-3, with 9 bases matching TRBD2. V was clipped by 6 bases and J by 1 base; unmatched bases: 5. This CDR3 has 15 residues. Per germline, CDR1 SEHNR and CDR2 FQNEAQ (reference sequence). The CDR3 sequence is CASRRLAAGTDTQYF. CDR3 DNA: TGTGCCAGCAGAAGACTAGCGGCGGGCACAGATACGCAGTATTTT.

The J gene is TRBJ2-5, the V gene TRBV5-1; 9 bases agree with TRBD1. The CDR3 covers 13 residues. The germline CDR1 and CDR2 sequences are SGHRS and YFSETQ. Trimming took 4 bases from V and 5 from J; bases not matched to a gene: 3. CDR3 sequence reads: CASSDGTGETQYF. In DNA, the CDR3 is TGCGCCAGCAGCGATGGGACAGGGGAGACCCAGTACTTC.

This clone was counted between two and nine times. The V call is TRBV5-1, the J call TRBJ1-1; 8 bases line up with TRBD1. V shed 4 bases and J 11 bases; nucleotides not matched to a gene: 19. CDR3 length: 16 residues. From germline, CDR1 is SGHRS and CDR2 YFSETQ. The CDR3 coding sequence is TGCGCCAGCAGCCCCGGGGACAGGCAAATGCATAACGGGGCTTTCTTT. Translating it yields CASSPGDRQMHNGAFF.

The chain combines TRBV19 with TRBJ2-1; D may be TRBD1 (5 bases). V lost 7 bases and J 6 bases, leaving 16 bases between the germline ends. CDR1 is LNHDA and CDR2 is SQIVND in the germline V gene (reference sequence). The CDR3 has 14 amino acids. The CDR3 reads CASKGQGNINEQFF. For the CDR3, the DNA is TGTGCCAGTAAGGGCCAGGGAAACATCAATGAGCAGTTCTTC.

This clone was counted ten times or more. This rearrangement joins TRBV7-9 to TRBJ1-1; D gene uncertain. V was shortened by 4 bases and J by 4 bases, with 16 bases between the two germline ends. This CDR3 is 15 amino acids long. From germline, CDR1 is SEHNR and CDR2 FQNEAQ (reference sequence). CDR3 bases: TGTGCCAGCAGCTCCCTTTCGGGAAGTGGCACTGAAGCTTTCTTT. Translating it yields CASSSLSGSGTEAFF.

This clone appeared once. The V call is TRBV11-1, the J call TRBJ2-1; possible D gene TRBD2, 6 bases. CDR1 SGHAT and CDR2 FQDESV come from the germline V gene (reference sequence). This CDR3 has 15 amino acids. Trimming pared 4 bases from V and 3 bases from J, leaving 13 bases between. The CDR3, as DNA: TGTGCCAGCAGCTCAATGGCGGGGCGCTACAATGAGCAGTTCTTC. Translating gives CASSSMAGRYNEQFF.

J is TRBJ1-6 and V is TRBV5-1, with D uncertain. Germline-derived CDR1 and CDR2 are SGHRS and YFSETQ. CDR3 size: 15 residues. Trimming removed 0 bases from V and 10 bases from J, with 14 bases in between. The CDR3 nucleotides are TGCGCCAGCAGCTTGGCCGGGCCGAAGGGATCACCCCTCCACTTT. Translating gives CASSLAGPKGSPLHF.

V usage is TRBV5-1 and J usage is TRBJ2-7; perhaps TRBD2 as D (6 bases). In germline, CDR1 is SGHRS, CDR2 YFSETQ. V was shortened by 4 bases and J by 2 bases, with 13 bases between the two germline ends. This CDR3 region has 14 residues. CDR3 region: CASSPGLTTYEQYF. CDR3 DNA: TGCGCCAGCAGCCCGGGACTTACTACCTACGAGCAGTACTTC.

This clone showed up just once. The CDR3 DNA is TGCAGCGTCAGAGGGGGAGGAATCACCGGGGAGCTGTTTTTT. Translation gives CSVRGGGITGELFF. This chain connects TRBV29-1 to TRBJ2-2; D may be TRBD1 or TRBD2 (6 bases each). The germline V and J ends were trimmed by 6 bases and 4 bases, with 15 bases remaining between them. CDR1 and CDR2 from the germline V gene are SQVTM and ANQGSEA. This CDR3 comprises 14 residues.

This chain uses TRBV6-6 with TRBJ1-1, with no clear D. This CDR3 contains 13 residues. Germline V gene sequence: CDR1 MNHNY, CDR2 SVGAGI (reference sequence). Trimming took 7 bases from V and 1 from J, leaving 10 bases between them. This CDR3 reads CASTLGGNTEAFF. Here the CDR3 DNA reads TGTGCCAGCACCTTGGGCGGGAACACTGAAGCTTTCTTT.

The V and J genes are TRBV19 and TRBJ1-3, with 10 bases identical to TRBD1. Trimming removed 10 bases from V and 4 bases from J; junction bases left unmatched: 4. Germline CDR1 is LNHDA and CDR2 is SQIVND (reference sequence). This CDR3 is built from 13 residues. The CDR3 nucleotides are TGTGCCACCCAGACAGGGGGCGGAAACACCATATATTTT. Amino acids: CATQTGGGNTIYF.

The gene calls are TRBV30 and TRBJ1-4, with TRBD1 identical over 9 bases. Germline V lookup: CDR1 GTSNPN, CDR2 SVGIG (reference sequence). The CDR3 extends over 15 amino acids. The ends lost 2 bases at V and 5 bases at J; junction bases unmatched: 6. The CDR3, as DNA: TGTGCCTGGAGTCCTAACAGGGGGCAAAATGAAAAACTGTTTTTT. This codes for CAWSPNRGQNEKLFF.

The V and J genes are TRBV7-2 and TRBJ2-4, with 13 bases identical to TRBD2. Germline lookup yields CDR1 SGHTA and CDR2 FQGNSA. V lost 4 bases, J lost 3 bases, and 12 bases stayed unmatched. The CDR3 is made up of 19 amino acids. This CDR3 reads CASSSLKLAGGSLKNIQYF. In DNA, the CDR3 is TGTGCCAGCAGCTCCCTGAAACTAGCGGGAGGGAGCCTCAAAAACATTCAGTACTTC.

The V and J genes are TRBV7-8 and TRBJ1-2; 10 bases are a match to TRBD1. Per germline, CDR1 SGHVS and CDR2 FQNEAQ. Trimming took 1 base from V and 8 from J; bases not matched to a gene: 7. This CDR3 comprises 15 residues. CDR3 coding DNA: TGTGCCAGCAGCTTAGTTGGGACAGGGGTATGGGGCTACACCTTC. Protein: CASSLVGTGVWGYTF.

The rearrangement joins TRBV6-1 to TRBJ1-5, with TRBD1 identical over 8 bases. The V gene end was trimmed by 5 bases and the J gene end by 6 bases; junction bases not matched to a gene: 6. This CDR3 region has 14 residues. Germline CDR1 MNHNS, CDR2 SASEGT. CDR3 protein: CASSLGQGGQPQHF. Written as DNA, the CDR3 is TGTGCCAGCAGTCTAGGACAGGGCGGTCAGCCCCAGCATTTT.

Comment on this clone: Other DNA sequences within the sample encode an identical CDR3. The chain carries TRBV2 and TRBJ1-1; maybe TRBD1 (6 bases). CDR1 and CDR2 from the germline V gene are SNHLY and FYNNEI. V lost 6 bases and J lost 1, with 9 bases in between. The CDR3 runs 13 residues. The CDR3 DNA sequence: TGTGCCAGCAGGGACAGATGGAACACTGAAGCTTTCTTT. This gives the protein CASRDRWNTEAFF.

This clone was picked up one time. J is TRBJ2-3 and V is TRBV29-1, with D perhaps matching TRBD1 (6 bases). The CDR3 has 12 residues. V was clipped by 5 bases and J by 4 bases, with 10 bases between them. CDR1 is SQVTM, CDR2 ANQGSEA, per germline. The CDR3 sequence: CSVQGFADTQYF. CDR3 DNA sequence: TGCAGCGTTCAGGGGTTCGCAGATACGCAGTATTTT.

Comments on this clone: Other DNA sequences in this specimen translate into the identical CDR3. This rearrangement joins TRBV18 to TRBJ2-5; D uncertain. The CDR3 runs 14 residues. Germline CDR1 KGHSH, CDR2 LQKENI. V lost 0 bases and J lost 5, with 10 bases in between. CDR3 in amino acids: CASSPPPGGETQYF. The CDR3 region has the DNA TGTGCCAGCTCACCACCTCCGGGTGGGGAGACCCAGTACTTC.

This clone was recorded many times. V is TRBV14 and J is TRBJ1-2, with TRBD1 matching 9 bases. In germline, CDR1 is SGHDN, CDR2 FVKESK. V shed 4 bases and J 7 bases; nucleotides not matched to a gene: 10. This CDR3 region has 15 residues. DNA of the CDR3: TGTGCCAGCAGCCGAGAACAGGGGGCAGGACGTGGCTACACCTTC. This encodes CASSREQGAGRGYTF.

The chain links TRBV5-6 to TRBJ2-2, with 12 bases lining up with TRBD1. V was clipped by 4 bases and J by 6 bases; unmatched bases: 7. The CDR3 is 16 residues long. Germline V gives CDR1 SGHDT, CDR2 YYEEEE. CDR3 loop: CASSTGGTGGSGELFF. In nucleotides, the CDR3 is TGTGCCAGCAGCACCGGCGGGACAGGGGGCTCCGGGGAGCTGTTTTTT.

This clone was found a few times. This chain links TRBV5-4 with TRBJ1-6, with D perhaps TRBD1 (5 bases). Trimming left V 1 base short and J 13 bases short, with 9 bases between. This CDR3 has 12 amino acids. In germline, CDR1 is SGHNT, CDR2 YYREEE (reference sequence). The CDR3 DNA is TGTGCCAGCAGCTTGTCGGGGCAGCCCCTCCACTTT. It is translated as CASSLSGQPLHF.

This rearrangement joins TRBV19 to TRBJ1-5; the D gene is possibly TRBD1 (5 bases). CDR1 and CDR2 (germline): LNHDA, SQIVND (reference sequence). This CDR3 has 14 amino acids. Trimming pared 8 bases from V and 0 bases from J, leaving 11 bases between. DNA for the CDR3: TGTGCCAGTGGGACGGAGTATAGCAATCAGCCCCAGCATTTT. Translation: CASGTEYSNQPQHF.